Presented here are 27 T cell receptor beta chains from one specimen sequenced in a study of CD8+ T cells in alopecia areata. cDNA serving as the sequencing template came from extracted, reverse transcribed RNA. Profiling relied on immunoSEQ multiplex PCR, and the TCRdb table lists in-frame clones only, not all of them. The sample lists 120,000 or so clones; about 46% were seen once. Sequenced: NKG2D-low CD8+ T cells sorted from blood. Every receptor here comes from a human donor with alopecia areata.

This chain uses TRBV5-1 with TRBJ2-1; D remains ambiguous. The germline V gene has CDR1 SGHRS and CDR2 YFSETQ. CDR3 length: 14 amino acids. Trimming pared 4 bases from V and 6 bases from J, leaving 14 bases between. The DNA for the CDR3 is TGCGCCAGCAGCCTTGTACGGTCGGGCAATGAGCAGTTCTTC. This sequence encodes CASSLVRSGNEQFF.

This clone was detected a few times. The V call is TRBV29-1, the J call TRBJ2-7; D gene unclear. Trimming pared 7 bases from V and 7 bases from J, leaving 11 bases between. The CDR3 is made up of 10 amino acids. Per the germline V gene, CDR1 is SQVTM and CDR2 is ANQGSEA. The CDR3 is CSAHDGEQYF. The CDR3 nucleotides are TGCAGCGCCCATGACGGGGAGCAGTACTTC.

This chain connects TRBV4-3 to TRBJ2-1, with 10 bases that match TRBD1. The J segment lost 14 bases and the V segment lost 4 bases, leaving 8 bases of the junction unmatched. The CDR3 is 13 residues long. CDR1 and CDR2 from the germline V gene are LGHNA and YSLEER. Written as DNA, the CDR3 is TGCGCCAGCAGCCTGTTCGCCGGGACAGGGGAGTTCTTC. This sequence encodes CASSLFAGTGEFF.

This clone was counted a single time. The chain combines TRBV5-1 with TRBJ2-1, with a possible D match to TRBD2 (6 bases). This CDR3 spans 15 amino acids. Trimming stripped 4 bases from V and 6 bases from J, with 17 bases between. Germline V gene data show CDR1 as SGHRS and CDR2 as YFSETQ. The DNA of the CDR3 is TGCGCCAGCAGCAGAACGGGAGAACCTGGCAATGAGCAGTTCTTC. Amino acids: CASSRTGEPGNEQFF.

This sequence joins TRBV6-5 and TRBJ2-2; possible D gene TRBD2, 6 bases. CDR3 size: 13 residues. Germline V gene sequence: CDR1 MNHEY, CDR2 SVGAGI. Deletions cut 6 bases from V and 6 bases from J, with 11 bases between. This chain's CDR3 is CASRHGEAGELFF. CDR3 DNA sequence: TGTGCCAGCAGGCACGGGGAGGCCGGGGAGCTGTTTTTT.

The J gene is TRBJ1-2, the V gene TRBV29-1; D is possibly TRBD1 (5 bases). In germline, CDR1 is SQVTM, CDR2 ANQGSEA. The ends were cut back, 4 bases at V and 5 bases at J, with 14 bases in the middle. The CDR3 runs 13 residues. Here the CDR3 reads CSVAPQGQYGYTF. In DNA, the CDR3 is TGCAGCGTTGCCCCCCAGGGCCAATATGGCTACACCTTC.

The chain uses TRBV7-9 and TRBJ1-2, with D possibly being TRBD1 (6 bases). V was cut by 2 bases and J by 3 bases, with 10 bases left in between. Looked up from germline, CDR1 is SEHNR and CDR2 is FQNEAQ (reference sequence). CDR3 length equals 14 residues. CDR3 in DNA: TGTGCCAGCAGCTTACCGACAGGAGACTATGGCTACACCTTC. Encoded protein: CASSLPTGDYGYTF.

This clone occurred a few times. This chain uses TRBV29-1 with TRBJ2-7, with 10 bases that match TRBD1. The CDR3 covers 13 residues. Per the germline V gene, CDR1 is SQVTM and CDR2 is ANQGSEA. V trimming: 0 bases; J trimming: 5 bases; junction bases outside the gene matches: 1. The CDR3 here is CSVEETGGHEQYF. The CDR3 DNA reads TGCAGCGTTGAAGAGACAGGGGGCCACGAGCAGTACTTC.

Only one count was recorded for this clone. This sequence joins TRBV2 and TRBJ2-5; either TRBD1 or TRBD2 may fit D (5 bases each). The CDR3 has 16 residues. The germline gives CDR1 SNHLY, CDR2 FYNNEI. Trimming took off 4 bases at V and 3 bases at J, with 18 bases between the two ends. CDR3 residues: CASSGTVQGDEETQYF. CDR3 sequence (DNA): TGTGCCAGCAGTGGAACCGTCCAGGGAGATGAAGAGACCCAGTACTTC. Variable domain in full (rest from reference TRBV2 and TRBJ2-5): EPEVTQTPSHQVTQMGQEVILRCVPISNHLYFYWYRQILGQKVEFLVSFYNNEISEKSEIFDDQFSVERPDGSNFTLKIRSTKLEDSAMYFCASSGTVQGDEETQYFGPGTRLLVL.

The V call is TRBV29-1, the J call TRBJ1-1; TRBD1 agrees at 7 bases. In germline, CDR1 is SQVTM, CDR2 ANQGSEA. This CDR3 comprises 13 residues. J was trimmed by 1 base and V by 3 bases; bases with no gene match: 2. CDR3 in DNA: TGCAGCGTTGAGGAGGGGGCGAACACTGAAGCTTTCTTT. Translated: CSVEEGANTEAFF.

By its share, this clone is medium-sized. This rearrangement joins TRBV21-1 to TRBJ2-1; the DNA was not used to check the table's D call, TRBD2. TRBV21-1 is noted as a pseudogene. This CDR3 has 17 amino acids. The CDR3 DNA reads as TGTGCCAGCAGCAAAGGAGATCCGGGACTAGCGTCCAATGAGCAGTTCTTC. It codes for CASSKGDPGLASNEQFF.

The chain recombines TRBV4-1 with TRBJ1-1; D call uncertain. CDR3 length: 13 amino acids. The germline V gene has CDR1 MGHRA and CDR2 YSYEKL. V dropped 2 bases and J dropped 0 bases, with 4 bases sitting between them. The DNA of the CDR3 is TGCGCCAGCAGCCAAATGATGAACACTGAAGCTTTCTTT. This encodes CASSQMMNTEAFF.

This chain joins TRBV4-3 and TRBJ2-7; D is ambiguous. With 0 bases removed from V and 7 bases from J, the gap between germline ends came to 10 bases. The length of the CDR3 is 13 residues. Germline lookup yields CDR1 LGHNA and CDR2 YSLEER. CDR3 nucleotide sequence: TGCGCCAGCAGCCAAGATGGCTGGAAGGAGCAGTACTTC. It specifies CASSQDGWKEQYF.

The CDR3 sequence: CATSRVGGETQYF. The CDR3 region has the DNA TGTGCCACCAGCAGAGTCGGGGGGGAGACCCAGTACTTC. This chain connects TRBV15 to TRBJ2-5, with 7 bases matching TRBD2. The CDR3 is made up of 13 amino acids. Germline V lookup: CDR1 LNHNV, CDR2 YYDKDF (reference sequence). Unmatched junction bases numbered 1, after V lost 1 base and J lost 5 bases.

The chain joins TRBV29-1 to TRBJ2-2; D perhaps matches TRBD2 (5 bases). This CDR3 region has 13 residues. Germline V CDR1 and CDR2: SQVTM, ANQGSEA. V lost 4 bases, J lost 5 bases, and 11 bases lay in between. In nucleotides, the CDR3 is TGCAGCGTTGTTTATCGGGAAACCGGGGAGCTGTTTTTT. It specifies CSVVYRETGELFF.

The V and J genes are TRBV29-1 and TRBJ2-1, with 12 bases lining up with TRBD2. The CDR3 is 15 amino acids. CDR1 and CDR2 (germline): SQVTM, ANQGSEA. The V and J ends lost 5 bases and 7 bases, in that order; junction bases with no gene match: 9. The CDR3, as DNA: TGCAGCGTTTTTCCTCTCGGGACTAGCGGGAATGAGCAGTTCTTC. Its protein product is CSVFPLGTSGNEQFF.

This clone was observed a handful of times. V usage is TRBV6-4 and J usage is TRBJ2-2; 9 nucleotides agree with TRBD1. The V gene's germline CDR1 is MRHNA and CDR2 SNTAGT. Trimming cost V 4 bases and J 3 bases; bases outside gene matches: 0. The CDR3 has 14 residues. The CDR3 spells CASSGDRDTGELFF. DNA of the CDR3: TGTGCCAGCAGTGGGGACAGGGACACCGGGGAGCTGTTTTTT.

V and J are TRBV5-1 and TRBJ2-7; TRBD2 agrees at 7 bases. CDR3 length: 13 residues. CDR1 and CDR2 (germline): SGHRS, YFSETQ. V was pared by 4 bases and J by 5 bases, with 6 bases of the junction left unmatched. In DNA, the CDR3 is TGCGCCAGCAGCCCAGAGGGGAGGGACGAGCAGTACTTC. This gives the protein CASSPEGRDEQYF.

The chain joins TRBV27 to TRBJ2-3; maybe TRBD2 (6 bases). The CDR3 totals 14 residues. The V end was cut by 2 bases, the J end by 4 bases, with 10 bases between. Germline CDR1 MNHEY, CDR2 SMNVEV (reference sequence). The CDR3 DNA follows: TGTGCCAGCAGTTTACACGGGAGTGCAGATACGCAGTATTTT. It yields the protein CASSLHGSADTQYF.

The V gene is TRBV11-2, the J gene TRBJ1-3, with D unclear. The CDR3 spans 13 residues. Germline values: CDR1 SGHAT, CDR2 FQNNGV. V was pared by 3 bases and J by 8 bases, with 11 bases between. As DNA, the CDR3 is TGTGCCAGCAGCTTCGACATCGGACACACCATATATTTT. It specifies CASSFDIGHTIYF.

The CDR3: CSVEDRDRDEKLFF. The CDR3 DNA reads TGCAGCGTTGAAGATCGAGACAGAGATGAAAAACTGTTTTTT. The V and J genes are TRBV29-1 and TRBJ1-4; D is perhaps TRBD1 (5 bases). Germline V CDR1 and CDR2: SQVTM, ANQGSEA. Trimming stripped 0 bases from V and 6 bases from J, with 11 bases between. The CDR3 has 14 residues.

This clone was seen a handful of times. The chain uses TRBV30 and TRBJ2-5; D is possibly TRBD2 (6 bases). The CDR3 has 14 residues. Trimming took off 2 bases at V and 4 bases at J, with 14 bases between the two ends. The germline CDR1 and CDR2 sequences are GTSNPN and SVGIG (reference sequence). DNA for the CDR3: TGTGCCTGGAGTTCCACTAGCAGTCTAGAGACCCAGTACTTC. This sequence encodes CAWSSTSSLETQYF. Drawing the rest from reference TRBV30 and TRBJ2-5, the complete variable domain is SQTIHQWPATLVQPVGSPLSLECTVEGTSNPNLYWYRQAAGRGLQLLFYSVGIGQISSEVPQNLSASRPQDRQFILSSKKLLLSDSGFYLCAWSSTSSLETQYFGPGTRLLVL.

This clone was found a few times. V is TRBV29-1 and J is TRBJ2-5; D may be TRBD1 (7 bases). Germline lookup yields CDR1 SQVTM and CDR2 ANQGSEA. This CDR3 has 13 residues. Trimming took off 5 bases at V and 2 bases at J, with 12 bases between the two ends. CDR3 loop: CSVPRGVQETQYF. As DNA, the CDR3 is TGCAGCGTTCCCAGGGGGGTTCAAGAGACCCAGTACTTC.

J is TRBJ2-5 and V is TRBV7-2, with 9 positions matching TRBD2. The CDR3 extends over 15 amino acids. V shed 0 bases, J shed 3 bases, and the junction held 2 bases outside the gene matches. Germline V lookup: CDR1 SGHTA, CDR2 FQGNSA. CDR3 DNA sequence: TGTGCCAGCAGCTTAGCCAAGCGGGGGGAAGAGACCCAGTACTTC. It is translated as CASSLAKRGEETQYF.

This sequence joins TRBV30 and TRBJ2-2, with D possibly being TRBD1 (5 bases). This CDR3 spans 15 amino acids. The V gene's germline CDR1 is GTSNPN and CDR2 SVGIG (reference sequence). Trimming removed 1 base from V and 4 bases from J, with 13 bases in between. Here the CDR3 reads CAWSDPGLFTGELFF. CDR3 sequence (DNA): TGTGCCTGGAGTGATCCAGGGTTATTCACCGGGGAGCTGTTTTTT.

The chain joins TRBV27 to TRBJ1-1; D is possibly TRBD1 (5 bases). The V gene lost 3 bases and the J gene lost 0 bases, with 8 bases spanning the gap. Looked up from germline, CDR1 is MNHEY and CDR2 is SMNVEV (reference sequence). The CDR3 is 14 residues long. The CDR3: CASSLGGMNTEAFF. The CDR3 DNA reads as TGTGCCAGCAGTTTGGGGGGAATGAACACTGAAGCTTTCTTT.

The chain combines TRBV29-1 with TRBJ1-1; D uncertain. The CDR3 length is 13 residues. The V gene's germline CDR1 is SQVTM and CDR2 ANQGSEA. Trimming removed 5 bases at V and 4 bases at J, with 14 bases between. CDR3 sequence (DNA): TGCAGCGTTCAGGCCCCTTGGGCCACTGAAGCTTTCTTT. Its protein product is CSVQAPWATEAFF.